The 31 T cell receptor beta chains reported below all come from one sample, sequenced in a study of Graves' ophthalmopathy and Graves' hyperthyroidism. Transcripts of RNA were the source for amplifying TCR beta CDR3 regions. The first-round RT-PCR employed HTBI primers together with the Qiagen OneStep RT-PCR kit. A multiplex PCR was then performed as the second round. TCRdb re-derived calls from the multiplex PCR reads in MiXCR, one entry per CDR3 protein. The sample consists of 500,000 to 800,000 distinct CDR3 sequences, 35% to 50% of them appearing once. The sequencing sample was made of peripheral blood. The receptor set was obtained from an adult man with Graves' ophthalmopathy.

This clonotype was seen ten or more times. The junction differs from germline at one of its ends, possibly a read error. This CDR3 reads CASSFGTPSHEQYF. The CDR3 DNA is TGTGCCAGCAGTTTCGGGACACCCTCCCACGAGCAGTACTTC. The gene calls are TRBV12-3 or TRBV12-4 and TRBJ2-7, with D perhaps TRBD1 (6 bases). The CDR3 spans 14 residues.

A single count supports this clonotype. This sequence joins TRBV7-2 and TRBJ2-2; 9 positions agree with TRBD1. CDR3 length: 15 amino acids. With 8 bases clipped from V and 0 bases from J, the junction kept 4 bases outside the gene matches. Germline V gene data show CDR1 as SGHTA and CDR2 as FQGNSA. The DNA for the CDR3 is TGTGCCAGCCTGGGACAGGGCGCGAACACCGGGGAGCTGTTTTTT. Its translation is CASLGQGANTGELFF.

This clonotype was seen only a few times. The chain links TRBV14 to TRBJ1-2; D unresolved. Per germline, CDR1 SGHDN and CDR2 FVKESK. This CDR3 contains 16 residues. V lost 0 bases to trimming and J lost 6 bases, with 17 bases between them. The chain's CDR3 is CASSQEGAPLTHGYTF. The CDR3 coding sequence is TGTGCCAGCAGCCAAGAAGGAGCACCCCTCACGCATGGCTACACCTTC.

The chain has TRBV24-1 and TRBJ2-3, with 13 bases lining up with TRBD2. Germline loops: CDR1 KGHDR, CDR2 SFDVKD. The CDR3 is 16 amino acids. The V segment lost 2 bases and the J segment 3 bases; nucleotides outside the gene matches: 1. As DNA, the CDR3 is TGTGCCACCAGTGATTGGACTAGCGGGAGAACAGATACGCAGTATTTT. Its translation: CATSDWTSGRTDTQYF.

This clonotype was seen at least ten times. The chain is built from TRBV7-2 and TRBJ2-3; no firm D call. V shed 1 base and J shed 11 bases, with 13 bases lying between them. The germline V gene encodes CDR1 SGHTA and CDR2 FQGNSA. This CDR3 is 13 amino acids long. CDR3 nucleotide sequence: TGTGCCAGCAGCTTAGAGTACGCCATGGGGCAGTATTTT. It specifies CASSLEYAMGQYF.

The table lists this clonotype with many counts. The V and J genes are TRBV15 and TRBJ1-3; D uncertain. This CDR3 has 14 amino acids. V lost 6 bases and J lost 2, with 11 bases in between. In germline, CDR1 is LNHNV, CDR2 YYDKDF (reference sequence). CDR3 in amino acids: CATRGRFAGNTIYF. DNA of the CDR3: TGTGCCACCAGGGGAAGGTTTGCTGGAAACACCATATATTTT.

Turning to this clonotype: Relative to the germline gene, one junction end is altered; a read error may explain this. The chain is built from TRBV10-3 and TRBJ1-1; 10 bases match TRBD1. Germline V gives CDR1 ENHRY, CDR2 SYGVKD. The CDR3 extends over 16 amino acids. CDR3 sequence reads: CASSDAGQGGNTEAFF. DNA of the CDR3: TGTGCCAGCAGTGACGCCGGACAGGGGGGGAACACTGAAGCTTTCTTT.

The rearrangement joins TRBV24-1 to TRBJ2-2; no clear D. The V gene lost 9 bases and the J gene lost 4 bases, with 11 bases spanning the gap. The CDR3 consists of 13 residues. The germline CDR1 and CDR2 sequences are KGHDR and SFDVKD. CDR3 amino acids: CATRLGTTGELFF. CDR3 bases: TGTGCCACCCGATTGGGCACCACCGGGGAGCTGTTTTTT.

The table lists this clonotype with many counts. This chain joins TRBV19 and TRBJ1-5; 7 bases are shared with TRBD1. V was pared by 6 bases and J by 8 bases, with 7 bases of the junction left unmatched. In germline, CDR1 is LNHDA, CDR2 SQIVND (reference sequence). The CDR3 totals 13 residues. As DNA, the CDR3 is TGTGCCAGTAGGCTTGACAGGGAAGAGCCCCAGCATTTT. Amino acids: CASRLDREEPQHF.

This clonotype was seen more than once but under ten times. V gene TRBV12-3 or TRBV12-4 combines with J gene TRBJ2-5; D is tentatively TRBD1 or TRBD2 (6 bases each). The V and J ends lost 6 bases and 4 bases respectively, with 24 bases between them. The CDR3 contains 17 residues. Here the CDR3 reads CASSLPPRGGRVETQYF. The CDR3 bases are TGTGCCAGCAGCCTCCCACCCAGAGGGGGGCGGGTAGAGACCCAGTACTTC.

The chain recombines TRBV3-1 with TRBJ1-5; D may be TRBD1 (5 bases). With 3 bases removed from V and 4 bases from J, the gap between germline ends came to 13 bases. This CDR3 has 15 residues. Germline V gives CDR1 LGHDT, CDR2 YNNKEL (reference sequence). The DNA for the CDR3 is TGTGCCAGCAGCCAGGACCTAAAGGGGAATCAGCCCCAGCATTTT. Translated, it gives CASSQDLKGNQPQHF.

This clonotype was counted ten times or more. J is TRBJ1-6 and V is TRBV15; D possibly corresponds to TRBD1 (5 bases). Germline V gives CDR1 LNHNV, CDR2 YYDKDF (reference sequence). V lost 4 bases, J lost 0 bases, and 10 bases lay in between. CDR3 length: 16 amino acids. The CDR3 DNA sequence: TGTGCCACCAGCATGGGGGTAGACTCCTATAATTCACCCCTCCACTTT. It translates to CATSMGVDSYNSPLHF. Variable domain in full (rest from reference TRBV15 and TRBJ1-6): DAMVIQNPRYQVTQFGKPVTLSCSQTLNHNVMYWYQQKSSQAPKLLFHYYDKDFNNEADTPDNFQSRRPNTSFCFLDIRSPGLGDTAMYLCATSMGVDSYNSPLHFGNGTRLTVT.

The chain combines TRBV7-9 with TRBJ1-4, with D possibly TRBD1 on 6 matching bases. The CDR3 totals 15 residues. Germline assignment: CDR1 SEHNR and CDR2 FQNEAQ (reference sequence). V lost 4 bases and J 5 bases, leaving 14 bases between the germline ends. The CDR3 sequence is CASSSGRGINEKLFF. The DNA of the CDR3 is TGTGCCAGCAGCTCCGGGAGGGGGATAAATGAAAAACTGTTTTTT. The full variable domain, completed using reference TRBV7-9 and TRBJ1-4, is DTGVSQNPRHKITKRGQNVTFRCDPISEHNRLYWYRQTLGQGPEFLTYFQNEAQLEKSRLLSDRFSAERPKGSFSTLEIQRTEQGDSAMYLCASSSGRGINEKLFFGSGTQLSVL.

Note on this clonotype: One end of the junction varies from germline; a read error may be responsible. The CDR3 region is CVSSTQDGQEAQYF. CDR3 bases: TGTGTCAGCAGTACCCAGGACGGACAAGAGGCCCAGTACTTC. The chain is built from TRBV9 and TRBJ2-5; D might be TRBD1 (5 bases). This CDR3 has 14 amino acids. CDR1 SGDLS and CDR2 YYNGEE come from the germline V gene.

This clonotype has ten or more counts. The chain couples TRBV6-5 to TRBJ1-4; 7 nucleotides agree with TRBD1. The CDR3 loop spans 13 amino acids. After removal of 0 bases from V and 15 bases from J, the junction contained 7 bases not matched to a gene. Looked up from germline, CDR1 is MNHEY and CDR2 is SVGAGI. CDR3 amino acids: CASSYSITGDMFF. DNA for the CDR3: TGTGCCAGCAGTTACTCGATTACAGGGGATATGTTTTTT.

This chain connects TRBV29-1 to TRBJ1-2; tentatively, D is TRBD1 (6 bases). Trimming shortened V by 6 bases and J by 4 bases, and 15 bases separated the two germline ends. The CDR3 is 13 amino acids. Germline V gene data show CDR1 as SQVTM and CDR2 as ANQGSEA. The CDR3 protein is CSVLRGGGYGYTF. The CDR3, as DNA: TGCAGCGTCCTCAGGGGAGGCGGCTATGGCTACACCTTC.

The gene calls are TRBV4-1 and TRBJ2-7; the match to TRBD1 covers 7 bases. This CDR3 comprises 15 residues. V dropped 2 bases and J dropped 4; count of bases not matched to a gene: 8. Germline V CDR1 and CDR2: MGHRA, YSYEKL. CDR3 residues: CASSQQPGQSYEQYF. CDR3 DNA sequence: TGCGCCAGCAGCCAACAACCGGGACAGAGTTACGAGCAGTACTTC.

This clonotype was seen ten or more times. The chain uses TRBV14 and TRBJ1-2; unclear D gene. The CDR3 has 14 amino acids. V lost 0 bases to trimming and J lost 4 bases, with 9 bases between them. Germline V gene data show CDR1 as SGHDN and CDR2 as FVKESK. Written as DNA, the CDR3 is TGTGCCAGCAGCCAAGATCAAGAACGCTATGGCTACACCTTC. This encodes CASSQDQERYGYTF.

This clonotype was seen a single time. The chain carries TRBV29-1 and TRBJ2-7; no clear D. The germline V and J ends were trimmed by 8 bases and 2 bases, with 16 bases remaining between them. The CDR3 length is 13 residues. Germline V gene lookup returns CDR1 SQVTM and CDR2 ANQGSEA. Written as DNA, the CDR3 is TGCAGCTTTGGCAGGACCCCGACCTACGAGCAGTACTTC. Amino acids: CSFGRTPTYEQYF.

A remark on this clonotype: A junction end diverges from the germline sequence, so it may reflect a read error. The rearrangement uses TRBV29-1 and TRBJ2-2; 10 bases match TRBD2. Germline assignment: CDR1 SQVTM and CDR2 ANQGSEA. The CDR3 is 14 amino acids. The CDR3 spells CSVRTSGNTRELFF. The CDR3 coding sequence is TGCAGCGTCAGGACTAGCGGTAACACCAGGGAGCTGTTTTTT.

The chain has TRBV10-2 and TRBJ2-7; TRBD2 agrees at 11 bases. The J call is doubtful: the DNA matches TRBJ2-5 better. CDR3 length: 15 residues. The germline gives CDR1 WSHSY, CDR2 SAAADI. The chain's CDR3 is CASSESSGREETQYF. As DNA, the CDR3 is TGCGCCAGCAGTGAGAGTAGCGGGAGGGAAGAGACCCAGTACTTC.

This clonotype has only a few counts. The chain uses TRBV6-5 and TRBJ2-5, with D possibly TRBD1 on 5 matching bases. The CDR3 is 13 residues long. Germline CDR1 reads MNHEY; CDR2 reads SVGAGI. Trimming took 7 bases from V and 4 from J, leaving 13 bases between them. In DNA, the CDR3 is TGTGCCAGCATTCTGTCAGGGCGAGAGACCCAGTACTTC. Protein sequence: CASILSGRETQYF.

A remark on this clonotype: A read error may be the cause here, since a much bigger clone is one base away. V and J are TRBV9 and TRBJ1-4, with 8 bases fitting TRBD1. Per germline, CDR1 SGDLS and CDR2 YYNGEE. The CDR3 loop spans 15 amino acids. DNA for the CDR3: TGTGCCAGCGGCGTAGCAGGGGGCCGTAATGAAAAACTGTTTTTT. Translated, it gives CASGVAGGRNEKLFF.

This clonotype was counted at least ten times. This sequence joins TRBV10-3 and TRBJ1-6; D is possibly TRBD1 (6 bases). This CDR3 has 17 amino acids. Trimming left V 6 bases short and J 1 base short, with 16 bases between. Germline V CDR1 and CDR2: ENHRY, SYGVKD. CDR3 DNA: TGTGCCATCAGCGAAGCAACACAGGGTTCCTATAATTCACCCCTCCACTTT. Its translation is CAISEATQGSYNSPLHF.

This clonotype was detected ten times or more. The chain is built from TRBV9 and TRBJ1-1; 7 nucleotides align to TRBD1. Germline V gene data show CDR1 as SGDLS and CDR2 as YYNGEE. The length of the CDR3 is 16 residues. The ends lost 0 bases at V and 1 base at J; junction bases unmatched: 6. The DNA of the CDR3 is TGTGCCAGCAGCGTAGGATCCCGGACAGGGAACACTGAAGCTTTCTTT. This encodes CASSVGSRTGNTEAFF. Variable domain in full (rest from reference TRBV9 and TRBJ1-1): DSGVTQTPKHLITATGQRVTLRCSPRSGDLSVYWYQQSLDQGLQFLIQYYNGEERAKGNILERFSAQQFPDLHSELNLSSLELGDSALYFCASSVGSRTGNTEAFFGQGTRLTVV.

Ten or more counts support this clonotype. This chain links TRBV29-1 with TRBJ1-2; maybe TRBD1 (5 bases). The CDR3 is 16 amino acids. V was trimmed by 0 bases and J by 7 bases, leaving 21 bases between them. The V gene's germline CDR1 is SQVTM and CDR2 ANQGSEA. CDR3 coding DNA: TGCAGCGTTGAAGAGGTCTCGGGGGTTGATTTCGGTGGCTACACCTTC. This translates into CSVEEVSGVDFGGYTF. The variable domain in full, completed from reference TRBV29-1 and TRBJ1-2, reads SAVISQKPSRDICQRGTSLTIQCQVDSQVTMMFWYRQQPGQSLTLIATANQGSEATYESGFVIDKFPISRPNLTFSTLTVSNMSPEDSSIYLCSVEEVSGVDFGGYTFGSGTRLTVV.

This rearrangement joins TRBV5-6 to TRBJ1-3, with D maybe TRBD1 (5 bases). This CDR3 has 18 residues. The germline CDR1 and CDR2 sequences are SGHDT and YYEEEE. The V end lost 2 bases, the J end lost 3 bases, and 21 bases lay between the germline ends. The CDR3 bases are TGTGCCAGCAGCTTCAACCTCGTGTCGGGGGTGGATGGAAACACCATATATTTT. Protein product: CASSFNLVSGVDGNTIYF. The entire variable domain, with the rest obtained from reference TRBV5-6 and TRBJ1-3, is as follows: DAGVTQSPTHLIKTRGQQVTLRCSPKSGHDTVSWYQQALGQGPQFIFQYYEEEERQRGNFPDRFSGHQFPNYSSELNVNALLLGDSALYLCASSFNLVSGVDGNTIYFGEGSWLTVV.

Worth noting for this clonotype: The CDR3 ends on some other residue instead of the conserved phenylalanine or tryptophan, so this is likely a read error. The chain has TRBV3-1 and TRBJ2-5; 11 bases line up with TRBD2. The V segment lost 1 base and the J segment 3 bases; nucleotides outside the gene matches: 4. From germline, CDR1 is LGHDT and CDR2 YNNKEL (reference sequence). This CDR3 is built from 16 residues. CDR3 sequence: CASSQVMTSGEETQYC. The CDR3, as DNA: TGTGCCAGCAGCCAAGTGATGACTAGCGGGGAAGAGACCCAGTACTGC.

This clonotype was observed at least ten times. This rearrangement joins TRBV7-2 to TRBJ2-2; D is possibly TRBD2 (6 bases). Germline V lookup: CDR1 SGHTA, CDR2 FQGNSA. CDR3 length: 14 residues. V lost 0 bases, J lost 6 bases, and 8 bases lay in between. In nucleotides, the CDR3 is TGTGCCAGCAGCTTAGCGGGGAGGTCCGGGGAGCTGTTTTTT. As protein: CASSLAGRSGELFF.

This chain joins TRBV9 and TRBJ1-2; a weak D match, TRBD1 (5 bases). In germline, CDR1 is SGDLS, CDR2 YYNGEE. The V end was cut by 7 bases, the J end by 3 bases, with 10 bases between. The CDR3 runs 12 residues. The CDR3 DNA is TGTGCCAGCGGGGCCGGGGACTATGGCTACACCTTC. Amino acids: CASGAGDYGYTF.

In DNA form, the CDR3 reads TGCAGCCCCCGGGTAGTTTCCTACGAGCAGTACTTC. This encodes CSPRVVSYEQYF. This chain connects TRBV29-1 to TRBJ2-7, with D uncertain. The V end lost 8 bases, the J end lost 1 base, and 12 bases lay between the germline ends. Germline V gene data show CDR1 as SQVTM and CDR2 as ANQGSEA. This CDR3 contains 12 residues.